This passage covers 25 T cell receptor beta chains from one sample sequenced in a study of T cell responses to AZD1222 COVID-19 vaccine. Generated by immunoSEQ multiplex PCR, the TCRdb table keeps only in-frame clones and is missing some. This sample has over 150,000 clones, with about nine tenths found just once. The sample in question was peripheral blood, obtained on day 0 of AZD1222 vaccination. The receptor source for this set is an adult in good health.

To note about this clone: At one of its ends the junction is not consistent with the germline gene, which may arise from a read error. V gene TRBV5-6 combines with J gene TRBJ2-7; the match to TRBD2 covers 9 bases. CDR3 size: 15 residues. The V gene's germline CDR1 is SGHDT and CDR2 YYEEEE. Here the CDR3 reads CASSLGLAGVREQYF. The CDR3 DNA follows: TGTGCCAGCAGTTTGGGGTTAGCGGGGGTCCGCGAGCAGTACTTC.

This rearrangement joins TRBV19 to TRBJ2-3; 8 nucleotides match TRBD1. In germline, CDR1 is LNHDA, CDR2 SQIVND (reference sequence). CDR3 length: 15 amino acids. V lost 5 bases to trimming and J lost 1 base; unmatched junction nucleotides: 5. The CDR3 bases are TGTGCCAGTAGTGCCTCGGGACAGGGCACAGATACGCAGTATTTT. It is translated as CASSASGQGTDTQYF.

With regard to this clone: At the DNA level, this CDR3 is encoded by other sequences in the same sample as well. V usage is TRBV7-3 and J usage is TRBJ2-1, with TRBD2 matching over 9 bases. The germline V gene has CDR1 SGHTA and CDR2 FQGTGA. The trim removed 1 base at V and 0 bases at J, leaving 4 bases unmatched. CDR3 length: 17 amino acids. The CDR3: CASSLNPSGASYNEQFF. CDR3 in DNA: TGTGCCAGCAGCTTAAACCCTAGCGGGGCCTCCTACAATGAGCAGTTCTTC.

The rearrangement links TRBV19 to TRBJ1-4; D gene unclear. The CDR3 has 15 amino acids. Between the trimmed V and J ends, which lost 6 bases and 0 bases, there was a span of 11 bases. From germline, CDR1 is LNHDA and CDR2 SQIVND (reference sequence). CDR3 nucleotide sequence: TGTGCCAGTAGCGCGGGGTTTGCAACTAATGAAAAACTGTTTTTT. It yields the protein CASSAGFATNEKLFF.

The rearrangement uses TRBV7-6 and TRBJ2-1, with TRBD1 identical over 7 bases. V shed 3 bases, J shed 0 bases, and the junction held 2 bases outside the gene matches. Germline CDR1 reads SGHVS; CDR2 reads FNYEAQ. CDR3 length: 15 residues. The CDR3 is CASSLDRSSYNEQFF. DNA for the CDR3: TGTGCCAGCAGCTTGGACAGGAGCTCCTACAATGAGCAGTTCTTC.

This clone was picked up one time. The chain has TRBV24-1 and TRBJ2-3, with D perhaps TRBD2 (5 bases). The CDR3 is 12 amino acids. V gave up 7 bases and J gave up 2 bases, with 6 bases separating them. The germline gives CDR1 KGHDR, CDR2 SFDVKD. CDR3 residues: CATSGDTDTQYF. DNA for the CDR3: TGTGCCACCAGCGGGGACACAGATACGCAGTATTTT.

V and J are TRBV19 and TRBJ1-2; 7 positions agree with TRBD1. Germline CDR1 LNHDA, CDR2 SQIVND (reference sequence). Trimming cost V 4 bases and J 3 bases; bases outside gene matches: 17. The CDR3 is 18 amino acids. The DNA for the CDR3 is TGTGCCAGTAGTACAAACCCACGGACAGGCCCAGTGTACTATGGCTACACCTTC. Translating gives CASSTNPRTGPVYYGYTF.

The rearrangement uses TRBV5-1 and TRBJ1-4; possible D gene TRBD1, 6 bases. Germline values: CDR1 SGHRS, CDR2 YFSETQ. With 4 bases removed from V and 5 bases from J, the gap between germline ends came to 9 bases. This CDR3 comprises 13 residues. The CDR3 DNA reads as TGCGCCAGCAGCATGGGGGCCAATGAAAAACTGTTTTTT. Its protein product is CASSMGANEKLFF. The variable domain in full, completed from reference TRBV5-1 and TRBJ1-4, reads KAGVTQTPRYLIKTRGQQVTLSCSPISGHRSVSWYQQTPGQGLQFLFEYFSETQRNKGNFPGRFSGRQFSNSRSEMNVSTLELGDSALYLCASSMGANEKLFFGSGTQLSVL.

The V gene is TRBV4-2, the J gene TRBJ2-6; 7 bases line up with TRBD2. V dropped 4 bases and J dropped 0; count of bases not matched to a gene: 15. Looked up from germline, CDR1 is LGHNA and CDR2 is YNFKEQ. CDR3 length: 20 residues. The CDR3 here is CASSRTEIGTTLSGANVLTF. The CDR3 DNA reads as TGTGCCAGCAGCCGAACCGAAATAGGGACTACCCTCTCTGGGGCCAACGTCCTGACTTTC.

This clone was observed a few times. The rearrangement joins TRBV7-3 to TRBJ2-7; TRBD1 matches at 11 bases. From germline, CDR1 is SGHTA and CDR2 FQGTGA. V trimming: 1 base; J trimming: 6 bases; junction bases outside the gene matches: 5. This CDR3 spans 15 amino acids. The CDR3 loop is CASSLMGQGVSEQYF. The CDR3 region has the DNA TGTGCCAGCAGCTTAATGGGACAGGGGGTAAGCGAGCAGTACTTC.

The J gene is TRBJ1-2, the V gene TRBV2; no firm D call. V was shortened by 4 bases and J by 3 bases, with 12 bases between the two germline ends. The CDR3 totals 14 residues. Germline assignment: CDR1 SNHLY and CDR2 FYNNEI. The CDR3 nucleotides are TGTGCCAGCAGTGGACCGCGGACGGACTATGGCTACACCTTC. It codes for CASSGPRTDYGYTF.

This clone was seen a handful of times. The chain has TRBV6-2 or TRBV6-3 and TRBJ1-5; a possible D gene is TRBD1 (6 bases). CDR3 length: 19 residues. V was trimmed by 4 bases and J by 0 bases, leaving 22 bases between them. Germline V lookup: CDR1 MNHEY, CDR2 SVGEGT. In DNA form, the CDR3 reads TGTGCCAGCAGTTTTCCCCGGGGGGGCGACCTCCCTAGCAATCAGCCCCAGCATTTT. This sequence encodes CASSFPRGGDLPSNQPQHF.

As DNA, the CDR3 is TGTGCCAGCAGCCAGCCGGGACAGGATGACTATGGCTACACCTTC. Its translation: CASSQPGQDDYGYTF. This rearrangement joins TRBV3-1 (or the pseudogene TRBV3-2) to TRBJ1-2, with 8 bases identical to TRBD1. The germline V gene has CDR1 LGHDT and CDR2 YNNKEL (reference sequence). There are 15 residues in the CDR3. With 3 bases clipped from V and 3 bases from J, the junction kept 6 bases outside the gene matches.

V gene TRBV4-2 combines with J gene TRBJ1-5; D uncertain. Germline V lookup: CDR1 LGHNA, CDR2 YNFKEQ. This CDR3 spans 17 amino acids. V lost 1 base and J lost 1, with 14 bases in between. CDR3 coding DNA: TGTGCCAGCAGCCAAGGGGCAGGCCTTACAAGCAATCAGCCCCAGCATTTT. This codes for CASSQGAGLTSNQPQHF.

The chain employs TRBV6-5 and TRBJ1-5; maybe TRBD1 (5 bases). CDR3 length equals 15 residues. Germline V lookup: CDR1 MNHEY, CDR2 SVGAGI. V lost 9 bases to trimming and J lost 7 bases, with 22 bases between them. DNA for the CDR3: TGTGCCAGTACTGCCTCGACTGACAGATGGCAGCCCCAGCATTTT. The encoded protein is CASTASTDRWQPQHF.

The sample holds one count of this clone. The V gene is TRBV7-9, the J gene TRBJ1-2, with D possibly matching TRBD1 (5 bases). Germline CDR1 reads SEHNR; CDR2 reads FQNEAQ (reference sequence). The V gene lost 5 bases and the J gene lost 6 bases, with 16 bases spanning the gap. This CDR3 contains 14 residues. The CDR3, as DNA: TGTGCCAGCAGCCCCCCGTGGCCGGGGGATGGCTACACCTTC. Encoded protein: CASSPPWPGDGYTF.

The rearrangement uses TRBV9 and TRBJ1-3, with D unresolved. This CDR3 is built from 15 residues. Per germline, CDR1 SGDLS and CDR2 YYNGEE. Deletions cut 4 bases from V and 0 bases from J, with 11 bases between. The CDR3 nucleotides are TGTGCCAGCAGCTCAACACCACTCTCTGGAAACACCATATATTTT. Its protein is CASSSTPLSGNTIYF.

This chain uses TRBV3-1 (or the pseudogene TRBV3-2) with TRBJ1-1; D gene unclear. V was cut by 0 bases and J by 9 bases, with 11 bases left in between. In germline, CDR1 is LGHDT, CDR2 YNNKEL (reference sequence). This CDR3 has 13 residues. CDR3 nucleotide sequence: TGTGCCAGCAGCCAAGAGGCAATCGCTCAAGCTTTCTTT. It is translated as CASSQEAIAQAFF.

The gene calls are TRBV6-2 or TRBV6-3 and TRBJ2-7, with D perhaps TRBD1 (5 bases). CDR3 length: 14 amino acids. The V gene's germline CDR1 is MNHEY and CDR2 SVGEGT. Trimming stripped 6 bases from V and 2 bases from J, with 14 bases between. The CDR3 bases are TGTGCCAGCAGCAAAGGACACTTAACCTACGAGCAGTACTTC. It encodes CASSKGHLTYEQYF.

The rearrangement links TRBV27 to TRBJ2-7, with TRBD2 as a possible D gene (6 bases). There are 13 residues in the CDR3. Trimming removed 6 bases from V and 7 bases from J, with 16 bases in between. Germline lookup yields CDR1 MNHEY and CDR2 SMNVEV (reference sequence). The CDR3 DNA is TGTGCCAGCAGACCAGGGACCCGGGGGGAGCAGTACTTC. It is translated as CASRPGTRGEQYF.

The CDR3 DNA is TGTGCCAGCAGCTTGAGGCAGGCCTTAAACACCATATATTTT. Amino acids: CASSLRQALNTIYF. This chain connects TRBV5-6 to TRBJ1-3; D not resolved. The CDR3 sequence is 14 residues long. Trimming cost V 1 base and J 6 bases, with 11 bases left between them. Germline-derived CDR1 and CDR2 are SGHDT and YYEEEE.

The chain is built from TRBV4-2 and TRBJ1-5; D not certain. The germline V gene encodes CDR1 LGHNA and CDR2 YNFKEQ. Trimming removed 1 base at V and 8 bases at J, with 12 bases between. The CDR3 covers 14 residues. The CDR3 DNA is TGTGCCAGCAGCCAAGGGGCGGGCCCCGAGCCCCAGCATTTT. This codes for CASSQGAGPEPQHF.

The V and J genes are TRBV4-1 and TRBJ1-6; tentatively, D is TRBD1 (6 bases). The germline gives CDR1 MGHRA, CDR2 YSYEKL. Trimming left V 6 bases short and J 5 bases short, with 11 bases between. CDR3 size: 14 residues. The CDR3 nucleotides are TGCGCCAGCAGACATACAGGGAATAATTCACCCCTCCACTTT. Its translation is CASRHTGNNSPLHF.

The V call is TRBV18, the J call TRBJ2-7; maybe TRBD1 (7 bases). Germline values: CDR1 KGHSH, CDR2 LQKENI. With 3 bases removed from V and 0 bases from J, the gap between germline ends came to 15 bases. The CDR3 has 16 residues. The CDR3 is CASSPAGQLSSYEQYF. The CDR3 coding sequence is TGTGCCAGCTCACCCGCGGGACAGCTTAGCTCCTACGAGCAGTACTTC.

J is TRBJ2-7 and V is TRBV3-1 (or the pseudogene TRBV3-2), with 7 bases fitting TRBD1. Trimming cost V 4 bases and J 0 bases; bases outside gene matches: 9. Germline V gives CDR1 LGHDT, CDR2 YNNKEL (reference sequence). The CDR3 extends over 16 amino acids. For the CDR3, the DNA is TGTGCCAGCAGCCGAAAATTGGACAGGTACTCCTACGAGCAGTACTTC. It specifies CASSRKLDRYSYEQYF.